This TCR beta chain was identified during a study of T cell repertoires in cytomegalovirus infection (dated by TCRdb to between 2018 and 2021). Concerning the study at large: Because public TCR beta signatures pointed to carriage of CMV infection together with the matching HLA type, the HLA type of each donor mattered for the analysis.

Overall study outcomes, separate from this receptor: Carriers of CMV infection plus the relevant HLA type were discriminated by the cumulative frequency of public TCR beta family members in the study cohort and in an independent approximately 340-donor cohort. In the ex vivo response, HLA-C-restricted CMV-specific TCR beta clonotypes were dominant, and in two of eight donors the single most frequent clonotype came from this HLA-C-restricted group.

This clonotype has just a few counts. No antigen is known for it. No much larger clone exists at a distance of one base, and base qualities are not known. CDR1 and CDR2 are read off the germline V gene (reference sequence) as GTSNPN and SVGIG. Deletion took 3 bases off V and 4 bases off J, with a span of 22 bases between the germline ends. The CDR3 contains 17 residues, cysteine and phenylalanine counted. Only the CDR3 region is kept as DNA, spanning 51 bases read in frame from base 1. These reads were obtained on an Illumina HiSeq 1500. Starting from the raw public reads, TCRdb applied fastp trimming at Q25, assembled clones with MiXCR and retained in-frame beta chains. Duplicate CDR3 protein sequences are folded into a single record with the most common DNA and genes. For this sample the table gives around 130,000 distinct CDR3 sequences, of which roughly 25% were detected only once. The top ten constitute 30% to 35% of the sample.

This TCR was sampled from a human donor in good health (CMV status not recorded). Some clones in this sample may be carry-over from other donors' samples. The V and J genes are TRBV30 and TRBJ2-1; a tentative D call is TRBD2 (6 bases match). The sample consisted of PBMCs, sequenced either directly or after in vitro stimulation (not recorded which). CDR3 loop: CAWSEVGWASEYNEQFF. The nucleotide sequence is TGTGCCTGGAGCGAGGTTGGGTGGGCTAGCGAATACAATGAGCAGTTCTTC. The CDR3, completed at both ends by the reference TRBV30 and TRBJ2-1 genes, gives the full variable domain SQTIHQWPATLVQPVGSPLSLECTVEGTSNPNLYWYRQAAGRGLQLLFYSVGIGQISSEVPQNLSASRPQDRQFILSSKKLLLSDSGFYLCAWSEVGWASEYNEQFFGPGTRLTVL.